The source of this TCR beta chain is a study of cytomegalovirus exposure and HLA in healthy donors. This PCR relied on a set of 60 Vbeta primers and 13 Jbeta primers. Measured with immunoSEQ multiplex PCR; TCRdb has only the in-frame clones, and not every one. The profile shows some 85,000 clones, 84% of them singletons. The CDR3 spans 14 residues. The germline V gene has CDR1 LNHNV and CDR2 YYDKDF (reference sequence). Trimming removed 5 bases at V and 2 bases at J, with 13 bases between. About this clone: Its target is not known.

Study-wide results and caveats: Most likely, a cluster of highly shared sequence variants arose as a sequencing artifact. When a later analysis was performed, an Asian-associated ancestry cluster reportedly had fewer N-insertions than the 666-donor mean.

This sequence was found in a young man in good health and CMV-seronegative. Input material: PBMCs. The chain uses TRBV15 and TRBJ2-7; maybe TRBD2 (6 bases). This chain's CDR3 is CATSPGTPAYEQYF. The CDR3 nucleotides are TGTGCCACCAGCCCCGGGACTCCCGCCTACGAGCAGTACTTC.